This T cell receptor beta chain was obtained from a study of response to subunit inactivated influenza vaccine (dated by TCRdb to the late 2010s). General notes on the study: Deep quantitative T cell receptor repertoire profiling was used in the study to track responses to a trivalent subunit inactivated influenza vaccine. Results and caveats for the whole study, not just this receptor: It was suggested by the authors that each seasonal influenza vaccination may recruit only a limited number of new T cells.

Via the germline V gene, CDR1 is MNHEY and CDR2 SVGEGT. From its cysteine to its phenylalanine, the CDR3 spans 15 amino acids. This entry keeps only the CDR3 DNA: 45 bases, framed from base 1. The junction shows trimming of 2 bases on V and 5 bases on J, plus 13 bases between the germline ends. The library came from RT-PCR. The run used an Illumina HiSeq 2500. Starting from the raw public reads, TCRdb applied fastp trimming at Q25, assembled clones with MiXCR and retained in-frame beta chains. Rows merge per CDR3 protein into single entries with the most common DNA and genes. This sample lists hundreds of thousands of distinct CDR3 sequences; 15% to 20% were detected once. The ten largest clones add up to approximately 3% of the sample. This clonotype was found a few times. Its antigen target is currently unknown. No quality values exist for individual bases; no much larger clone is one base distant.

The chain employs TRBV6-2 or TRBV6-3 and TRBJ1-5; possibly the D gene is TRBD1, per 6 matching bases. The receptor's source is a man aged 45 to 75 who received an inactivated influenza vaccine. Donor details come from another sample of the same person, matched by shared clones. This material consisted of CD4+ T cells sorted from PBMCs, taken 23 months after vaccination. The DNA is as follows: TGTGCCAGCAGTTACCTCAGGGGATGGGATCAGCCCCAGCATTTT. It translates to CASSYLRGWDQPQHF.